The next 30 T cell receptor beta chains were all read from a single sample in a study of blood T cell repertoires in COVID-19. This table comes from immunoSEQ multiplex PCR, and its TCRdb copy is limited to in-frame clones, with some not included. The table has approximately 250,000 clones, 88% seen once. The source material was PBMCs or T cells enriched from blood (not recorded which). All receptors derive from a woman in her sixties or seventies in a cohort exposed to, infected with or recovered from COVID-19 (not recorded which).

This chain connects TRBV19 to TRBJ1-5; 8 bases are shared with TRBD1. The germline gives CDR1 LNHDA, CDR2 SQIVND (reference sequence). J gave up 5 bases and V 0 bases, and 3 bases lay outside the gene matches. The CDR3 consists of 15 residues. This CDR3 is CASSIEGRGHQPQHF. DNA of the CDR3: TGTGCCAGTAGTATAGAGGGCAGGGGGCATCAGCCCCAGCATTTT.

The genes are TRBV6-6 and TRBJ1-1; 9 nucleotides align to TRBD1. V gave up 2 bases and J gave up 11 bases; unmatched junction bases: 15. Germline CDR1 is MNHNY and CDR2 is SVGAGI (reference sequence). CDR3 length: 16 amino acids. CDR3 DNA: TGTGCCAGCAGTTACGGGACAGGGACCCACCCGGATATTGCTTTCTTT. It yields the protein CASSYGTGTHPDIAFF.

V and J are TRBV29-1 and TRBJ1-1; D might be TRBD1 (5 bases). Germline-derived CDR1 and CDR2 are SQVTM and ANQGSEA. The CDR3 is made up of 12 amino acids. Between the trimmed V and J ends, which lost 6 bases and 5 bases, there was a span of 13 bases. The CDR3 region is CSVSRQTTEAFF. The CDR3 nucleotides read TGCAGCGTGAGCCGACAGACAACTGAAGCTTTCTTT. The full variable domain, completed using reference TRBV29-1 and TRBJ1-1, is SAVISQKPSRDICQRGTSLTIQCQVDSQVTMMFWYRQQPGQSLTLIATANQGSEATYESGFVIDKFPISRPNLTFSTLTVSNMSPEDSSIYLCSVSRQTTEAFFGQGTRLTVV.

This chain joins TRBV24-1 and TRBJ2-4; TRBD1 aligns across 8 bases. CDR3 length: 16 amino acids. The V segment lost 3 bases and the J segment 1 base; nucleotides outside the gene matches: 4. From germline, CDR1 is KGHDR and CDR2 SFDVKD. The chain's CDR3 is CATSDPRTGAKNIQYF. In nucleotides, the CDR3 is TGTGCCACCAGTGATCCTAGGACAGGGGCCAAAAACATTCAGTACTTC.

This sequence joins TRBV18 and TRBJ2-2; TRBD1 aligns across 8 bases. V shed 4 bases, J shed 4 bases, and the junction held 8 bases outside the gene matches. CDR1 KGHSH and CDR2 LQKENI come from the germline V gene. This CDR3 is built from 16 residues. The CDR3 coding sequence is TGTGCCAGCTCACGCCCGGGACAGGAGGCCACCGGGGAGCTGTTTTTT. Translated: CASSRPGQEATGELFF.

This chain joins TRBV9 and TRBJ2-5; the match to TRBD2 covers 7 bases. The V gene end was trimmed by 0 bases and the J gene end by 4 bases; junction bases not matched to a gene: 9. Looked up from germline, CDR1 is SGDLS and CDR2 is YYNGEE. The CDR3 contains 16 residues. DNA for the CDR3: TGTGCCAGCAGCGTAGGCGGGGGTTTGGTAGGAGAGACCCAGTACTTC. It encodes CASSVGGGLVGETQYF.

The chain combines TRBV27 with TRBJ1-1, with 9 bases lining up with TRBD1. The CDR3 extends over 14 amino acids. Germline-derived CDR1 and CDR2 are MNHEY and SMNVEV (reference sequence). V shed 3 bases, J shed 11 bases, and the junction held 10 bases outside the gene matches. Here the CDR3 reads CASSLQPGQGSAFF. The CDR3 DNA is TGTGCCAGCAGTTTGCAACCGGGACAGGGTAGTGCTTTCTTT.

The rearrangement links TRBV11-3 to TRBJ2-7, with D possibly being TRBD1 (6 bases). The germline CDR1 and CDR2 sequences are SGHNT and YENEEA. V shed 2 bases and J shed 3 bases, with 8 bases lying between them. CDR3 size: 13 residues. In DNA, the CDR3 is TGTGCCAGCAGCTTAAGGGACAACTACGAGCAGTACTTC. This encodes CASSLRDNYEQYF.

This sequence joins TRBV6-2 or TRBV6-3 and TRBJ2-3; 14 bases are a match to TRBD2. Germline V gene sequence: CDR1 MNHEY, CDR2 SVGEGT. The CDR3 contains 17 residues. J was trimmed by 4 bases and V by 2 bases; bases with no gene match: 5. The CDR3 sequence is CASSYKTSGRGPDTQYF. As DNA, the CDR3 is TGTGCCAGCAGTTACAAGACTAGCGGGAGGGGCCCAGATACGCAGTATTTT.

Written as DNA, the CDR3 is TGTGCCAGCAGCCGACAGGGCATGGGTAAAAACATTCAGTACTTC. It yields the protein CASSRQGMGKNIQYF. The genes are TRBV13 and TRBJ2-4; TRBD1 matches at 7 bases. Trimming cost V 5 bases and J 4 bases; bases outside gene matches: 8. CDR1 and CDR2 (germline): PRHDT, FYEKMQ (reference sequence). The CDR3 length is 15 residues.

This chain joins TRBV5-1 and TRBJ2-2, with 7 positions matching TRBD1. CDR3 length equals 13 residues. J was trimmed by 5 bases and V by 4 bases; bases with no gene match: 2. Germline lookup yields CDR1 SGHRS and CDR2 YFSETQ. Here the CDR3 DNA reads TGCGCCAGCAGCCCGGGACAGACCGGGGAGCTGTTTTTT. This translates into CASSPGQTGELFF.

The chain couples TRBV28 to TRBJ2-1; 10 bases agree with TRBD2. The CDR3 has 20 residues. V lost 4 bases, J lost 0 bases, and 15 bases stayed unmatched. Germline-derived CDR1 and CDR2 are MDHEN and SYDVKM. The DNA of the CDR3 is TGTGCCAGCAGTTCCCCCAGCGGGAGGGCCGGTTGGAGCTCCTACAATGAGCAGTTCTTC. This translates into CASSSPSGRAGWSSYNEQFF.

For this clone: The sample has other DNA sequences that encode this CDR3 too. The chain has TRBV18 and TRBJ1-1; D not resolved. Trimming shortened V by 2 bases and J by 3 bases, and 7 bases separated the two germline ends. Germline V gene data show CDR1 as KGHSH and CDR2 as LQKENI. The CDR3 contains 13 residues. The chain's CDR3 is CASSPGRDTEAFF. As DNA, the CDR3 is TGTGCCAGCTCACCAGGGCGGGACACTGAAGCTTTCTTT. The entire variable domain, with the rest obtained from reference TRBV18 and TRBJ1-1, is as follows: NAGVMQNPRHLVRRRGQEARLRCSPMKGHSHVYWYRQLPEEGLKFMVYLQKENIIDESGMPKERFSAEFPKEGPSILRIQQVVRGDSAAYFCASSPGRDTEAFFGQGTRLTVV.

CDR3 DNA: TGTGCCAGCAGCCTTGTGGGGGGGCTAGCGGGATTCGGACTACAAGAGACCCAGTACTTC. Amino acid sequence: CASSLVGGLAGFGLQETQYF. This chain connects TRBV5-4 to TRBJ2-5; 9 positions match TRBD2. The ends lost 4 bases at V and 2 bases at J; junction bases unmatched: 21. CDR3 length: 20 amino acids. Germline V gene data show CDR1 as SGHNT and CDR2 as YYREEE (reference sequence).

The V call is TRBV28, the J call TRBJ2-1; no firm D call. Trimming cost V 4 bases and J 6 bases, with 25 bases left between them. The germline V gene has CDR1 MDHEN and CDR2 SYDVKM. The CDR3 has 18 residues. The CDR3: CASSYPGRATFSRNEQFF. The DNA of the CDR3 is TGTGCCAGCAGTTATCCCGGCCGCGCGACTTTTTCCCGCAATGAGCAGTTCTTC. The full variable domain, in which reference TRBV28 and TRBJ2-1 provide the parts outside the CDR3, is DVKVTQSSRYLVKRTGEKVFLECVQDMDHENMFWYRQDPGLGLRLIYFSYDVKMKEKGDIPEGYSVSREKKERFSLILESASTNQTSMYLCASSYPGRATFSRNEQFFGPGTRLTVL.

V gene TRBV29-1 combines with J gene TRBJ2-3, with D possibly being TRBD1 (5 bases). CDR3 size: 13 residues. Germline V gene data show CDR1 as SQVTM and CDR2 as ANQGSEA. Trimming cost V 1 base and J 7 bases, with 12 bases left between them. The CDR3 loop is CSVEAAGRYTQYF. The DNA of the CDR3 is TGCAGCGTTGAAGCAGCAGGGCGATATACGCAGTATTTT.

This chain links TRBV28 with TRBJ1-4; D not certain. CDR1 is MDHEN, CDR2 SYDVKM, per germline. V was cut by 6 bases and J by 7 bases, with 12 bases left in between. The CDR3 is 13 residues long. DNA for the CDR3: TGTGCCAGCAGGAGTGAGAGATTTGAAAAACTGTTTTTT. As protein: CASRSERFEKLFF.

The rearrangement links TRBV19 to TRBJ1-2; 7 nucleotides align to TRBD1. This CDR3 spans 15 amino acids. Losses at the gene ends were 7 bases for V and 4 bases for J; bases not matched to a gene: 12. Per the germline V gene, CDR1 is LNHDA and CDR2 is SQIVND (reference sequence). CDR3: CASKTGTVDAYGYTF. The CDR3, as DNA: TGTGCCAGTAAAACCGGGACAGTCGACGCCTATGGCTACACCTTC.

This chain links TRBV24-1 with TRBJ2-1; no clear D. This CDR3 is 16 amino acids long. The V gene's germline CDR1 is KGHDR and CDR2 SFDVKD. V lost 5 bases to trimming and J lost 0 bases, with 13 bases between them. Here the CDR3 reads CATSGLVPSSYNEQFF. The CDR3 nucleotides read TGTGCCACCAGTGGATTAGTCCCGAGCTCCTACAATGAGCAGTTCTTC.

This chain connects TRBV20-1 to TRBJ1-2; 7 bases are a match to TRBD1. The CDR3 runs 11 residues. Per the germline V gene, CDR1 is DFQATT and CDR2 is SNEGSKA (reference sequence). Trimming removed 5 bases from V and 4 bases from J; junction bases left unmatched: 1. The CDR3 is CSAWTGYGYTF. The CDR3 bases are TGCAGTGCTTGGACAGGCTATGGCTACACCTTC.

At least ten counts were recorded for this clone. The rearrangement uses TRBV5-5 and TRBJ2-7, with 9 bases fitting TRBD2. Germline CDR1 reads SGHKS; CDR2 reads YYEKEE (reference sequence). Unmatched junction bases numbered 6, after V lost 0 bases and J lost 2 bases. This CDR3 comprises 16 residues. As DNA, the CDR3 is TGTGCCAGCAGCTTGGAAGGCGGGAGGGCCGCCTACGAGCAGTACTTC. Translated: CASSLEGGRAAYEQYF.

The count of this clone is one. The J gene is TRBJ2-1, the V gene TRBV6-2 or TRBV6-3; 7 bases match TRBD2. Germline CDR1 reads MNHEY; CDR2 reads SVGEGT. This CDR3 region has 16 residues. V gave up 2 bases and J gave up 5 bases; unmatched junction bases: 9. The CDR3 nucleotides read TGTGCCAGCAGTTACACTCGGGGGAGGGCGAACAATGAGCAGTTCTTC. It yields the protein CASSYTRGRANNEQFF.

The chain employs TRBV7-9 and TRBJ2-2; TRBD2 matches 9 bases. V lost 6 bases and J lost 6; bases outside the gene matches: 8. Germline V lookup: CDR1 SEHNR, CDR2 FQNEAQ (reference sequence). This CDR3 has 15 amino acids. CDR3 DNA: TGTGCCAGCAGTATTCTAGCGGGAAATGCCGGGGAGCTGTTTTTT. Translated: CASSILAGNAGELFF. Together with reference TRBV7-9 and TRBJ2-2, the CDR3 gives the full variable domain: DTGVSQNPRHKITKRGQNVTFRCDPISEHNRLYWYRQTLGQGPEFLTYFQNEAQLEKSRLLSDRFSAERPKGSFSTLEIQRTEQGDSAMYLCASSILAGNAGELFFGEGSRLTVL.

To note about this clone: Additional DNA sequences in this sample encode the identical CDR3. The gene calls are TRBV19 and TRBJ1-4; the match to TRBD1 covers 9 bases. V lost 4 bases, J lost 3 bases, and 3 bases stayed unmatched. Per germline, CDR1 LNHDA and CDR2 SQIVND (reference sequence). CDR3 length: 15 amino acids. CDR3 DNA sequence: TGTGCCAGTAGTACCCGACAGGGGGCTAATGAAAAACTGTTTTTT. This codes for CASSTRQGANEKLFF.

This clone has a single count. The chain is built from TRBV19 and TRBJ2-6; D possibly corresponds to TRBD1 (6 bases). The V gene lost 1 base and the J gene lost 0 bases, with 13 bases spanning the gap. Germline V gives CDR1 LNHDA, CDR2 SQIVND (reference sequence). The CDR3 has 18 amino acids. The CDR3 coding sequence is TGTGCCAGTAGTATAGGAGGGGGACGGTTCTCTGGGGCCAACGTCCTGACTTTC. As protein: CASSIGGGRFSGANVLTF.

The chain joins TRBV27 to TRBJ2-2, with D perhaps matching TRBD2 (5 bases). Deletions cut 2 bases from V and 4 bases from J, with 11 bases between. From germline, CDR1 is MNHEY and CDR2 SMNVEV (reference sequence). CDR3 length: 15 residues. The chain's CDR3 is CASSLMRAPTGELFF. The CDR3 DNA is TGTGCCAGCAGTTTAATGCGGGCCCCCACCGGGGAGCTGTTTTTT.

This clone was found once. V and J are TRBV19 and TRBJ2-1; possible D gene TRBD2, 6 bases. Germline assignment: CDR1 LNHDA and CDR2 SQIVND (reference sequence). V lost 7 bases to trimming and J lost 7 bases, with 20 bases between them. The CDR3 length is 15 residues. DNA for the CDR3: TGTGCCAGTAATTTGGCCGGTCTAGCGAATAATGAGCAGTTCTTC. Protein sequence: CASNLAGLANNEQFF.

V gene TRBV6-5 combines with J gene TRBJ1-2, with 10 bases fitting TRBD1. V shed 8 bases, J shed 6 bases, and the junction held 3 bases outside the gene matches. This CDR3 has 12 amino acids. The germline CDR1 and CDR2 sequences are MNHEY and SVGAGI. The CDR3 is CASAGTGDGYTF. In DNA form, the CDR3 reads TGTGCCAGCGCCGGGACAGGGGATGGCTACACCTTC.

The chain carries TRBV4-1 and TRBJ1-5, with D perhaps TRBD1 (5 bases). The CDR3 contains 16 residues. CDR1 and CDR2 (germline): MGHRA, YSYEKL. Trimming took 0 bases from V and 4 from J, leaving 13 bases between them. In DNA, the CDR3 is TGCGCCAGCAGCCAAGATTGGCAGGGCTTAAATCAGCCCCAGCATTTT. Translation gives CASSQDWQGLNQPQHF.

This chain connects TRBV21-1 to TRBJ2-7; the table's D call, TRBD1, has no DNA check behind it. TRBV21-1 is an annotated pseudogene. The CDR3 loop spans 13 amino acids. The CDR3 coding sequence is TGTGCCAGCAACGACAGGGGACGGCACGAGCAGTACTTC. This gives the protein CASNDRGRHEQYF.